This T cell receptor (beta chain) derives from a study of blood T cell repertoires in COVID-19. The repertoire was sequenced with immunoSEQ multiplex PCR; TCRdb's copy has only in-frame clones and lacks some. This sample has a few hundred thousand clones, with 75% to 85% found just once. The sequence came from a human donor in a cohort sampled during active COVID-19. What was sequenced was peripheral blood.

The CDR3 region is CASSQEYGRDSYEQYF. The CDR3 DNA sequence: TGTGCCAGCAGCCAAGAGTATGGGCGGGACTCCTACGAGCAGTACTTC. V gene TRBV3-1 (or the pseudogene TRBV3-2) combines with J gene TRBJ2-7; possibly TRBD2 for D (6 bases). V shed 0 bases and J shed 0 bases, with 12 bases lying between them. The CDR3 spans 16 residues. Germline V CDR1 and CDR2: LGHDT, YNNKEL (reference sequence).